What follows is one T cell receptor (beta chain) and its context. What it binds is unknown. The record originates from a study of T cells in Graves' hyperthyroidism and ophthalmopathy. Graves' hyperthyroidism showing no ophthalmopathy progression within 18 months was considered stable. Those with hyperthyroidism were 18 to 65 years old, newly diagnosed, and ill for under 2 months. RNA transcripts served as the template for amplifying TCR beta CDR3 regions. During a first-round RT-PCR of the TCR CDR3, the HTBI primer set was used. TCRdb fed the multiplex PCR reads into MiXCR, producing one record per CDR3 protein. The sample has about 560,000 distinct CDR3 sequences, 40% to 55% seen once; the top ten hold just over 8%. Study-level results: Blood also held most thyroid clonotypes expanded beyond 0.001.

Sequences were obtained from peripheral blood or thyroid tissue (not recorded which). The sequence came from a woman aged 18-30 years with Graves' hyperthyroidism.

CDR3 in amino acids: CASSWGGGGYEQYF. The DNA of the CDR3 is TGTGCCAGCAGCTGGGGTGGGGGCGGCTACGAGCAGTACTTC. The chain carries TRBV7-2 and TRBJ2-7; a possible D gene is TRBD1 (6 bases). V was pared by 4 bases and J by 3 bases, with 13 bases between. This CDR3 region has 14 residues. CDR1 SGHTA and CDR2 FQGNSA come from the germline V gene.